The entry that follows covers one T cell receptor beta chain sequence. This sample is part of a study of blood T cell repertoires in COVID-19. Overall study context: The United States, Italy and Spain were the sources of the acute and convalescent COVID-19 samples. T cells, B-cell-depleted T cells, or PBMCs supplied cDNA or gDNA.

Germline V gene data show CDR1 as SGHRS and CDR2 as YFSETQ. Deletions cut 4 bases from V and 4 bases from J, with 10 bases between. This CDR3 comprises 13 residues. Under the authors' procedure: For nucleated cells, counts were estimated from reference gene primer amplification. Sequenced by immunoSEQ multiplex PCR; TCRdb stores in-frame clones only, minus some. Clone size and the V and J calls come from that table; the DNA yielded D and trimming. Of around 300,000 clones listed, approximately 91% were seen once; the top ten hold 0.94%. The V call is TRBV5-1, the J call TRBJ2-3; D uncertain. Sequenced sample: peripheral blood. This TCR was recovered from a woman in her 40s who had recovered from COVID-19. CDR3 amino acids: CASSQPRADTQYF. In nucleotides, the CDR3 is TGCGCCAGCAGCCAGCCTCGGGCAGATACGCAGTATTTT. Based on the CDR3 plus reference TRBV5-1 and TRBJ2-3, the full variable domain is KAGVTQTPRYLIKTRGQQVTLSCSPISGHRSVSWYQQTPGQGLQFLFEYFSETQRNKGNFPGRFSGRQFSNSRSEMNVSTLELGDSALYLCASSQPRADTQYFGPGTRLTVL.